The 11 T cell receptor beta chains reported below all come from one sample, sequenced in a study of T-cell memory formation after mild COVID-19. TCRdb called the 5' RACE reads again in MiXCR, with one record for every CDR3 protein. This table holds roughly 300,000 distinct CDR3 sequences, approximately 13% found once. The sequencing sample was made of PBMCs or a T cell subset sorted from them (not recorded which). Every receptor here comes from a man between 18 and 29 years old who had mild COVID-19 (a few samples of this study predate the infection). Cell type and time point are not known.

In this sample, this clonotype turned up many times. The chain couples TRBV7-2 to TRBJ2-1; 8 positions match TRBD2. The CDR3 runs to 16 residues. V trimming: 1 base; J trimming: 5 bases; junction bases outside the gene matches: 7. From germline, CDR1 is SGHTA and CDR2 FQGNSA. CDR3 coding DNA: TGTGCCAGCAGCTTAGTAGGCGGGGGGTGGAACAATGAGCAGTTCTTC. Translation: CASSLVGGGWNNEQFF. Using reference TRBV7-2 and TRBJ2-1 for the parts outside the CDR3, the full variable domain is GAGVSQSPSNKVTEKGKDVELRCDPISGHTALYWYRQSLGQGLEFLIYFQGNSAPDKSGLPSDRFSAERTGGSVSTLTIQRTQQEDSAVYLCASSLVGGGWNNEQFFGPGTRLTVL.

This sequence joins TRBV29-1 and TRBJ2-7; D possibly corresponds to TRBD1 (6 bases). The CDR3 length is 16 residues. Germline lookup yields CDR1 SQVTM and CDR2 ANQGSEA. The V end lost 4 bases, the J end lost 0 bases, and 19 bases lay between the germline ends. For the CDR3, the DNA is TGCAGCGTTGTCCCCTACTGGGGACACCTCTCCTACGAGCAGTACGTC. Protein sequence: CSVVPYWGHLSYEQYV.

This clonotype has a handful of counts. The V call is TRBV20-1, the J call TRBJ2-5; TRBD1 matches at 7 bases. CDR3 length equals 17 residues. The V gene's germline CDR1 is DFQATT and CDR2 SNEGSKA (reference sequence). Germline trimming cut 0 bases from V and 5 bases from J; bases unmatched to any gene: 15. CDR3 region: CSARDHGQAVRQETQYF. Written as DNA, the CDR3 is TGCAGTGCTAGAGACCACGGACAGGCGGTCCGCCAGGAGACCCAGTACTTC.

The table lists this clonotype with a few counts. The chain has TRBV18 and TRBJ2-1; 9 nucleotides align to TRBD2. Trimming removed 5 bases from V and 6 bases from J; junction bases left unmatched: 8. This CDR3 has 15 residues. CDR1 is KGHSH, CDR2 LQKENI, per germline. The CDR3 nucleotides are TGTGCCAGCTCAGCGCCGGGACTAGCCTCCAATGAGCAGTTCTTC. This gives the protein CASSAPGLASNEQFF.

This clonotype showed up many times. V and J are TRBV5-1 and TRBJ1-2; D is unresolved. The CDR3 is 12 amino acids. Trimming cost V 7 bases and J 3 bases, with 10 bases left between them. Germline CDR1 is SGHRS and CDR2 is YFSETQ. This CDR3 reads CASAFRDYGYTF. The DNA of the CDR3 is TGCGCCAGCGCCTTTAGGGACTATGGCTACACCTTC.

This clonotype came up a few times. The chain employs TRBV5-1 and TRBJ2-5; 8 nucleotides match TRBD1. This CDR3 contains 15 residues. Germline V gene sequence: CDR1 SGHRS, CDR2 YFSETQ. V lost 8 bases and J lost 4; bases outside the gene matches: 13. The CDR3 is CASSTGDVVRETQYF. In DNA form, the CDR3 reads TGCGCCAGTTCGACAGGGGATGTTGTTAGAGAGACCCAGTACTTC.

This clonotype has just a few counts. V is TRBV7-9 and J is TRBJ2-5; a weak D match, TRBD1 (5 bases). Trimming stripped 4 bases from V and 5 bases from J, with 14 bases between. Germline V gene sequence: CDR1 SEHNR, CDR2 FQNEAQ (reference sequence). This CDR3 is 14 amino acids long. In nucleotides, the CDR3 is TGTGCCAGCAGCTCCCCCAAGAACAGGGAGACCCAGTACTTC. Its protein is CASSSPKNRETQYF.

This clonotype was seen only a few times. The gene calls are TRBV7-9 and TRBJ1-1; the match to TRBD1 covers 7 bases. J lost 5 bases, V lost 5 bases, and 11 bases had no gene match. This CDR3 contains 15 residues. The germline CDR1 and CDR2 sequences are SEHNR and FQNEAQ (reference sequence). CDR3 DNA: TGTGCCAGCAGCGGACAGGTGTGGGGTTTAACTGAAGCTTTCTTT. It is translated as CASSGQVWGLTEAFF.

The chain couples TRBV12-3 or TRBV12-4 to TRBJ1-1; 8 bases match TRBD1. The CDR3 has 13 amino acids. The V segment lost 7 bases and the J segment 11 bases; nucleotides outside the gene matches: 12. CDR3 loop: CASISLDRAYAFF. CDR3 nucleotides: TGTGCCAGCATTTCATTGGACAGGGCTTACGCTTTCTTT.

This clonotype was seen a handful of times. The rearrangement links TRBV29-1 to TRBJ1-2; 8 bases map to TRBD1. J gave up 5 bases and V 3 bases, and 8 bases lay outside the gene matches. CDR3 length equals 14 residues. CDR1 is SQVTM and CDR2 is ANQGSEA in the germline V gene. CDR3 in amino acids: CSVEATGVGYGYTF. The CDR3 DNA sequence: TGCAGCGTTGAGGCGACAGGGGTAGGATATGGCTACACCTTC.

This clonotype was seen many times. The rearrangement joins TRBV5-6 to TRBJ1-5; 9 positions match TRBD1. The CDR3 has 15 amino acids. Germline-derived CDR1 and CDR2 are SGHDT and YYEEEE. Trimming at V came to 5 bases and at J to 2 bases, leaving 5 bases not matched to a gene. The CDR3 protein is CASSLTGGGNQPQHF. CDR3 sequence (DNA): TGTGCCAGCAGTCTTACAGGGGGCGGCAATCAGCCCCAGCATTTT.